The 27 T cell receptor beta chains given below trace back to one sample, sequenced in a study of CXCR3-negative and CXCR3-positive naive CD8 T cells. UMI-labeled 5' RACE TRB cDNA libraries were prepared from the cells. TCRdb reanalyzed the 5' RACE reads, giving one entry per CDR3 protein sequence and no DNA. The sample's table shows 70,000 to 100,000 distinct CDR3 sequences. What was sequenced was naive CXCR3- CD8+ T cells from blood. Subset reported: CD45RO-CCR7+CD27+CD95- naive CD8+ T cells lacking CXCR3 (TNR3-). The receptor source for this set is a human donor in good health. Some clones in this sample may be carry-over from other donors' samples.

This CDR3 is CASSLSRDGSSYNEQFF. This rearrangement joins TRBV6-2 or TRBV6-3 to TRBJ2-1. The CDR3 is 17 residues long. Germline CDR1 is MNHEY and CDR2 is SVGEGT.

The chain couples TRBV20-1 to TRBJ2-7; TCRdb gives TRBD1 as the D gene, but with no DNA this cannot be confirmed. CDR3 length equals 14 residues. CDR1 is DFQATT and CDR2 is SNEGSKA in the germline V gene (reference sequence). CDR3 sequence reads: CSARGAGDWHEQYF.

The chain joins TRBV29-1 to TRBJ2-7; TCRdb calls TRBD1, which cannot be checked without DNA. Germline CDR1 and CDR2: SQVTM and ANQGSEA. CDR3 size: 15 residues. The CDR3 loop reads CSVEGWRQGIGEQYF.

The J gene is TRBJ2-5, the V gene TRBV7-9; TCRdb's assignment of TRBD2 cannot be checked, as there is no DNA. Germline-derived CDR1 and CDR2 are SEHNR and FQNEAQ (reference sequence). This CDR3 comprises 14 residues. The CDR3 spells CASSAGLAGEDQYF.

The genes are TRBV6-2 or TRBV6-3 and TRBJ2-5. The CDR3 loop spans 17 amino acids. Germline lookup yields CDR1 MNHEY and CDR2 SVGEGT. The CDR3 is CASSYSRRGVSQETQYF.

This chain joins TRBV28 and TRBJ2-1; absent DNA, TCRdb's TRBD2 call cannot be checked. CDR1 is MDHEN, CDR2 SYDVKM, per germline. The CDR3 sequence is 13 residues long. The CDR3: CASSWHLADEQFF.

The chain employs TRBV5-6 and TRBJ2-1; the TCRdb D gene call, TRBD2, has no DNA to confirm it. The CDR3 sequence is 11 residues long. Germline V gene sequence: CDR1 SGHDT, CDR2 YYEEEE. CDR3: CASSFSGREFF.

The chain joins TRBV29-1 to TRBJ2-1; as DNA is missing, the TRBD1 call by TCRdb cannot be tested. The CDR3 is 15 residues long. Germline values: CDR1 SQVTM, CDR2 ANQGSEA. CDR3 sequence reads: CSDKGAESSYNEQFF.

CDR3 region: CSARDPGKDYEQYF. J is TRBJ2-7 and V is TRBV20-1; TCRdb returns TRBD1, unconfirmable since there is no DNA. The CDR3 consists of 14 residues. Germline assignment: CDR1 DFQATT and CDR2 SNEGSKA (reference sequence).

V usage is TRBV28 and J usage is TRBJ1-5; the TRBD1 assignment by TCRdb is unverifiable without DNA. Germline V gene data show CDR1 as MDHEN and CDR2 as SYDVKM. The CDR3 is 17 amino acids. CDR3 in amino acids: CASSFSFDRTSNQPQHF.

CDR3 amino acids: CAWSEQGDPSGEKLFF. V usage is TRBV30 and J usage is TRBJ1-4; TCRdb calls TRBD1, which cannot be checked without DNA. CDR3 size: 16 residues. CDR1 and CDR2 from the germline V gene are GTSNPN and SVGIG (reference sequence).

The V gene is TRBV20-1, the J gene TRBJ2-4; TCRdb's D call, TRBD1, is unchecked because there is no DNA. This CDR3 is 13 amino acids long. The germline V gene has CDR1 DFQATT and CDR2 SNEGSKA (reference sequence). The CDR3 is CSAREGLPGIQYF.

V is TRBV3-1 and J is TRBJ2-1; TCRdb's D gene call, TRBD1, goes unchecked for lack of DNA. The CDR3 is 13 amino acids. The germline V gene has CDR1 LGHDT and CDR2 YNNKEL (reference sequence). The CDR3 sequence is CASRDPDYNEQFF.

V and J are TRBV29-1 and TRBJ1-2; the TRBD1 assignment by TCRdb is unverifiable without DNA. CDR1 is SQVTM and CDR2 is ANQGSEA in the germline V gene. This CDR3 is built from 16 residues. CDR3 loop: CSVEDSSRQGNYGYTF.

The chain carries TRBV9 and TRBJ2-3; the D call of TRBD1 rests on TCRdb alone, since no DNA is present to check it. Germline V lookup: CDR1 SGDLS, CDR2 YYNGEE. The CDR3 runs to 15 residues. The chain's CDR3 is CASSIRQGSTDTQYF.

The J gene is TRBJ2-7, the V gene TRBV5-1; TCRdb proposes TRBD1, but this gene call is untestable without DNA. Germline assignment: CDR1 SGHRS and CDR2 YFSETQ. The CDR3 extends over 14 amino acids. The CDR3 sequence is CASSWGDGSYEQYF. Together with reference TRBV5-1 and TRBJ2-7, the CDR3 gives the full variable domain: KAGVTQTPRYLIKTRGQQVTLSCSPISGHRSVSWYQQTPGQGLQFLFEYFSETQRNKGNFPGRFSGRQFSNSRSEMNVSTLELGDSALYLCASSWGDGSYEQYFGPGTRLTVT.

The V and J genes are TRBV4-2 and TRBJ2-1; the TRBD2 assignment by TCRdb is unverifiable without DNA. CDR1 and CDR2 (germline): LGHNA, YNFKEQ. The length of the CDR3 is 15 residues. The chain's CDR3 is CASRRWSGENNEQFF.

The rearrangement links TRBV21-1 to TRBJ2-1. TRBV21-1 is shown as a pseudogene. The CDR3 has 13 amino acids. The CDR3 here is CASGSGPYNEQFF.

V gene TRBV18 combines with J gene TRBJ2-5; TCRdb picks TRBD2, but there is no DNA to check that call. CDR1 is KGHSH, CDR2 LQKENI, per germline. This CDR3 has 19 residues. The CDR3 sequence: CASSPQWLGGPVAVGTQYF.

This sequence joins TRBV6-5 and TRBJ1-2; TCRdb designates TRBD1, a call that cannot be tested without DNA. The CDR3 contains 19 residues. The germline CDR1 and CDR2 sequences are MNHEY and SVGAGI. The CDR3 is CASSYSRARLDRGFYGYTF.

The chain carries TRBV7-9 and TRBJ1-2; lacking DNA, the TRBD1 call made by TCRdb goes unchecked. CDR1 SEHNR and CDR2 FQNEAQ come from the germline V gene (reference sequence). The CDR3 covers 15 residues. The CDR3 loop is CASSLTTGGYDGYTF.

This chain connects TRBV29-1 to TRBJ2-7; lacking DNA, the TRBD1 call made by TCRdb goes unchecked. Germline CDR1 and CDR2: SQVTM and ANQGSEA. The CDR3 is 12 residues long. CDR3 protein: CSATGGGYEQYF.

This CDR3 is CASSFGLTGRLFF. The chain uses TRBV5-6 and TRBJ1-4; TCRdb names TRBD1, which stays unverified in the absence of DNA. This CDR3 is 13 amino acids long. Germline lookup yields CDR1 SGHDT and CDR2 YYEEEE.

V is TRBV7-9 and J is TRBJ2-1; without DNA, the TCRdb call of TRBD2 cannot be checked. The CDR3 is 16 residues long. The germline CDR1 and CDR2 sequences are SEHNR and FQNEAQ (reference sequence). The CDR3 reads CASSHPTSGSGNEQFF.

The chain couples TRBV28 to TRBJ2-6; TCRdb names TRBD1, which stays unverified in the absence of DNA. CDR3 length equals 17 residues. CDR1 is MDHEN and CDR2 is SYDVKM in the germline V gene. The CDR3 loop reads CASLPGQGAPGANVLTF.

V is TRBV13 and J is TRBJ2-4. Germline V gives CDR1 PRHDT, CDR2 FYEKMQ (reference sequence). CDR3 length: 15 residues. The CDR3 spells CASSATSDDKNIQYF.

CDR3 protein: CASSDLTGTGIEQYF. The chain has TRBV5-1 and TRBJ2-7; no DNA is available, so the TRBD1 call from TCRdb remains unchecked. The CDR3 sequence is 15 residues long. The germline CDR1 and CDR2 sequences are SGHRS and YFSETQ.